The TCR beta chain described here comes from a study of T-cell reconstitution after alpha-beta-depleted transplantation in children (dated by TCRdb to 2016 to 2017). Regarding the research as a whole: The study quantitatively tracked T-cell immune reconstitution after TCRalphabeta/CD19-depleted allogeneic hematopoietic cell transplantation in children using TCR repertoire profiling. Overall study results and their limits: Apparently early alphabetaT-cell count recovery about two months after transplant reportedly relied on only several hundred rapidly expanded clones derived from non-depleted graft cells. In some patients, high TCRbeta diversity at day 60 was attributed to recipient T cells and intrathymic progenitors that had survived conditioning. Over subsequent months, a decline in hyperexpanded clone frequencies was noted, and after one year, T-cell counts and TCRbeta diversity were mostly ascribed to newly produced T cells.

Trimming at the junction amounts to 0 bases on V and 4 bases on J, and the germline ends lie 15 bases apart. The germline V gene encodes CDR1 LGHNA and CDR2 YSLEER. The CDR3 holds 17 amino acids from the cysteine to the phenylalanine. The read is trimmed to its CDR3 DNA, 51 bases read in frame from base 1. A word on this clonotype: Its recognized antigen is unknown. No much larger clone exists at a distance of one base, and base qualities are not known.

Library method: PCR. Reads for this sample came from an Illumina HiSeq 2500. To normalize quantification of the TCRbeta repertoire, the TCR libraries were built with molecular barcoding that relied on unique molecular identifiers. The public reads were run again by TCRdb, first through fastp at Q25 and then through MiXCR, and only productive beta chains were kept. Entries that share a CDR3 protein sequence are merged under the most common genes and DNA. This sample has under 750,000 distinct CDR3 sequences in its table, and approximately 22% of those were observed once. The ten largest account for roughly an eighth of the sample. The sample's treatment or condition label, decoded: allogeneic hematopoietic cell transplantation with graft depleted of TCRalphabeta T cells and CD19 B cells. Transplant recipients were children who received TCRalphabeta/CD19-depleted allogeneic hematopoietic cell grafts.

Sequencing used PBMCs, mostly from graft donor cells, obtained 360 days after TCRalphabeta/CD19-depleted stem cell transplant. In this chain, TRBV4-3 is recombined with TRBJ1-4; confidence is insufficient to name the D gene. This TCR came from a boy less than two years old who had a stem cell transplant for acute myeloid leukemia, so the T cells may come from the graft donor. Here the CDR3 is given as CASSQDAGPGYNEKLFF. Read as DNA, the sequence is TGCGCCAGCAGCCAAGACGCCGGCCCGGGTTATAATGAAAAACTGTTTTTT.